The 7 T cell receptor beta chains listed next were all sequenced from one sample in a study of tumor and adjacent non-tumor tissue in lung cancer. No cell sorting was done before RNA was extracted from the tissue. This non-tumor lung sample came from over 3 cm beyond the tumor edge. Three rounds of nested PCR, following a modified ARM-PCR protocol, produced the TCRbeta library. TCRdb re-analysed the multiplex PCR reads in MiXCR, keeping a single row per CDR3 protein. The sample contains roughly 69,000 distinct CDR3 sequences, roughly 77% of which appear only once. Input material: distant non-tumor lung tissue. The receptors shown here come from a man between 60 and 75 years old with non-small cell lung cancer.

In this sample, this clonotype turned up once. An end of the junction differs from the germline gene, which may be a read error. The rearrangement links TRBV6-6 to TRBJ2-2; D is possibly TRBD2 (6 bases). This CDR3 is built from 13 residues. The germline CDR1 and CDR2 sequences are MNHNY and SVGAGI (reference sequence). This chain's CDR3 is CVSSYSISRELFF. In DNA, the CDR3 is TGTGTCAGCAGTTACTCGATTTCCCGGGAGCTCTTTTTT.

Notes on this clonotype: A junction boundary mismatches the germline segment, possibly from a read error. The V and J genes are TRBV6-5 and TRBJ2-1; no firm D call. Germline CDR1 MNHEY, CDR2 SVGAGI. The CDR3 spans 15 residues. This CDR3 reads CVSSYLSAPYNEQFF. In nucleotides, the CDR3 is TGTGTCAGCAGTTATCTATCGGCCCCCTACAATGAACAGTTCTTC.

The V gene is TRBV29-1, the J gene TRBJ2-2; 7 positions match TRBD1. CDR3 length: 13 amino acids. Per the germline V gene, CDR1 is SQVTM and CDR2 is ANQGSEA. J gave up 7 bases and V 8 bases, and 10 bases lay outside the gene matches. This chain's CDR3 is CSIGTEAGGELFF. The DNA of the CDR3 is TGCAGCATCGGGACAGAGGCGGGCGGGGAGCTGTTTTTT.

This clonotype has at least ten counts. The chain is built from TRBV10-1 and TRBJ1-5; D remains unclear. CDR3 length equals 13 residues. Germline lookup yields CDR1 WNHNN and CDR2 SYGVQD (reference sequence). V was shortened by 4 bases and J by 4 bases, with 8 bases between the two germline ends. CDR3 amino acids: CASSVAGNQPQHF. The DNA for the CDR3 is TGCGCCAGCAGTGTGGCCGGTAATCAGCCCCAGCATTTT.

Of note for this clonotype: An end of the junction does not agree with germline; a read error may underlie this. V is TRBV4-1 and J is TRBJ2-1; 8 bases match TRBD2. The CDR3 has 18 residues. From germline, CDR1 is MGHRA and CDR2 YSYEKL. This CDR3 is CASSQGWREVSSHNEQIF. The CDR3, as DNA: TGCGCAAGCAGCCAAGGCTGGCGGGAGGTCAGCTCCCACAATGAGCAGATCTTC.

Points on this clonotype: Given a much more abundant clone one base away, this may be a read error. This is likely a read error, given that the CDR3 carries no conserved phenylalanine or tryptophan at its end. The chain employs TRBV28 and TRBJ2-2; D uncertain. V lost 3 bases, J lost 1 base, and 9 bases lay in between. Per germline, CDR1 MDHEN and CDR2 SYDVKM. CDR3 size: 15 residues. CDR3 region: CASSFSPQNTGELFY. DNA for the CDR3: TGTGCCAGCAGTTTCAGTCCGCAGAACACCGGGGAGCTGTTTTAT.

The chain combines TRBV6-1 with TRBJ2-1; 12 positions agree with TRBD2. With V trimmed by 5 bases and J by 10 bases, 15 bases remained unmatched. This CDR3 contains 17 residues. Germline V gene data show CDR1 as MNHNS and CDR2 as SASEGT. The CDR3 DNA is TGTGCCAGCAGTTTCGCCGAGACTAGCGGGAGAGGTCGAGAGCAGTTCTTC. This encodes CASSFAETSGRGREQFF.